This T cell receptor (beta chain) was recovered during a study of Ad26.COV2.S vaccination and SARS-CoV-2 variants. Study-wide points: The study found similar non-spike TCR breadth in vaccine and placebo recipients. The breadth of spike-specific CD8+ and CD4+ T cell responses after vaccination was reportedly substantial.

The J segment lost 1 base and the V segment lost 7 bases, leaving 3 bases of the junction unmatched. Germline V lookup: CDR1 LNHDA, CDR2 SQIVND (reference sequence). The CDR3 loop spans 14 amino acids. Here immunoSEQ multiplex PCR was the method, and the copy in TCRdb shows in-frame clones only, minus some. The sample has 85,000 to 120,000 clones; less than 85% are singletons. A remark on this clone: Its antigen is not identified.

This specimen consisted of peripheral blood, obtained after recovery from COVID-19. The V gene is TRBV19, the J gene TRBJ2-2, with TRBD1 identical over 7 bases. The TCR was taken from a human donor who had recovered from COVID-19. DNA of the CDR3: TGTGCCAGTATGAGGACAGGGAACACCGGGGAGCTGTTTTTT. Amino acid sequence: CASMRTGNTGELFF.